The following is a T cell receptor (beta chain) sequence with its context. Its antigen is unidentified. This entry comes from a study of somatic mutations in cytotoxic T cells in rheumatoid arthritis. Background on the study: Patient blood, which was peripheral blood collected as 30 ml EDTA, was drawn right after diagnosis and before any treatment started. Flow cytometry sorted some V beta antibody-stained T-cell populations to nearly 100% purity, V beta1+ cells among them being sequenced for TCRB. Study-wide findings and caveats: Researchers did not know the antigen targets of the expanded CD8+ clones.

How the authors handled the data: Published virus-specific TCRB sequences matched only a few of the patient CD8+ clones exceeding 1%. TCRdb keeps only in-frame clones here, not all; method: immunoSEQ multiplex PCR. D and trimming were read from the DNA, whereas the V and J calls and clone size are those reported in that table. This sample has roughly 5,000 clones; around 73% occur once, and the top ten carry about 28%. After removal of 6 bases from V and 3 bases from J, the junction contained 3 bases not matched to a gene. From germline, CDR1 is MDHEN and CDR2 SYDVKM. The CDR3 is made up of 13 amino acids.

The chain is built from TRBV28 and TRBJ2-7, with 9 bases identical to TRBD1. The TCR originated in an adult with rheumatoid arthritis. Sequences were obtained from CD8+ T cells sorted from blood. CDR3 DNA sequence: TGTGCCAGCAGAGGGACAGGGAACTACGAGCAGTACTTC. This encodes CASRGTGNYEQYF.